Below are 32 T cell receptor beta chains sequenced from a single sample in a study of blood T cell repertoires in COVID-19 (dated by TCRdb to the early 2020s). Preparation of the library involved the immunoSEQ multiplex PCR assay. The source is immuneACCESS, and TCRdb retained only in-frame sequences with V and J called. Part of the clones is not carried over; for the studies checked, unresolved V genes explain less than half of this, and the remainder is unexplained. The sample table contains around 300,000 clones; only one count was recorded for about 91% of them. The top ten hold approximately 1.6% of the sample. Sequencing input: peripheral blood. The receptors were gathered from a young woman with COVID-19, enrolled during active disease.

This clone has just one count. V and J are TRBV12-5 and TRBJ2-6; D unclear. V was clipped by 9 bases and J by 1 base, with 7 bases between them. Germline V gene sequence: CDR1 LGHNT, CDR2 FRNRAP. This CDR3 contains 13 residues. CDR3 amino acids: CASSRSGANVLTF. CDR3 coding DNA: TGTGCTAGCTCGAGGTCTGGGGCCAACGTCCTGACTTTC.

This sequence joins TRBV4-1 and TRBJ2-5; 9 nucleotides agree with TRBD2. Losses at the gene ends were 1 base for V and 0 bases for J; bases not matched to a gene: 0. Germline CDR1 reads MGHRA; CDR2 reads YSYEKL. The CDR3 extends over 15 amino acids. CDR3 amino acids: CASSQGTSDQETQYF. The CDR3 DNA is TGCGCCAGCAGCCAAGGGACTAGCGACCAAGAGACCCAGTACTTC.

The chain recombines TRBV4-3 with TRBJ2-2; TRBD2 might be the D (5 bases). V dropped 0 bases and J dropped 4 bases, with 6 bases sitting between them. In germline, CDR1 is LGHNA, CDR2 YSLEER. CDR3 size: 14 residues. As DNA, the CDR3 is TGCGCCAGCAGCCAAGACGGGGTCACCGGGGAGCTGTTTTTT. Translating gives CASSQDGVTGELFF.

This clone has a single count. The CDR3 coding sequence is TGTGCCAGCAGCCAGGGCCAGCTCGGGGAGCAGTACTTC. Encoded protein: CASSQGQLGEQYF. The rearrangement joins TRBV12-3 or TRBV12-4 to TRBJ2-7; possibly TRBD1 for D (5 bases). V lost 6 bases and J lost 7, with 16 bases in between. This CDR3 region has 13 residues.

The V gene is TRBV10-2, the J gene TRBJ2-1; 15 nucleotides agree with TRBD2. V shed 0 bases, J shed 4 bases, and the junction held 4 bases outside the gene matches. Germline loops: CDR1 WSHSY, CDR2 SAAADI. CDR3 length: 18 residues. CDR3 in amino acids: CASSESGLAGGSYNEQFF. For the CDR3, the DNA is TGCGCCAGCAGTGAGTCAGGACTAGCGGGGGGGTCATACAATGAGCAGTTCTTC.

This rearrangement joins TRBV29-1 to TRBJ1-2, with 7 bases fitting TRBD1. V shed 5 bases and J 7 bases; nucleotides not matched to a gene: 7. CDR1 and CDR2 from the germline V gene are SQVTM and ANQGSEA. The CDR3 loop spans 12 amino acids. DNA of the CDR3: TGCAGCGTTCCGGACAGGTGGGGTGGCTACACCTTC. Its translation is CSVPDRWGGYTF. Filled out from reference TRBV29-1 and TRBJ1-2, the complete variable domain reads SAVISQKPSRDICQRGTSLTIQCQVDSQVTMMFWYRQQPGQSLTLIATANQGSEATYESGFVIDKFPISRPNLTFSTLTVSNMSPEDSSIYLCSVPDRWGGYTFGSGTRLTVV.

CDR3 protein: CATSRGGGGHQETQYF. Written as DNA, the CDR3 is TGTGCCACCAGCAGAGGGGGCGGGGGGCATCAAGAGACCCAGTACTTC. V and J are TRBV15 and TRBJ2-5; 8 bases are a match to TRBD2. The V gene end was trimmed by 1 base and the J gene end by 2 bases; junction bases not matched to a gene: 6. Germline V gene data show CDR1 as LNHNV and CDR2 as YYDKDF (reference sequence). CDR3 length: 16 amino acids. The variable domain in full, with the rest retrieved from reference TRBV15 and TRBJ2-5, is DAMVIQNPRYQVTQFGKPVTLSCSQTLNHNVMYWYQQKSSQAPKLLFHYYDKDFNNEADTPDNFQSRRPNTSFCFLDIRSPGLGDTAMYLCATSRGGGGHQETQYFGPGTRLLVL.

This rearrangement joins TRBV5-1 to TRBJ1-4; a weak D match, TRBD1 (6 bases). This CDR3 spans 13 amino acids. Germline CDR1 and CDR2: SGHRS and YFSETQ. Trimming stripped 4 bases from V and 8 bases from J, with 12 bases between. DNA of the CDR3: TGCGCCAGCAGCGCCAGGGGTGGAGAAAAACTGTTTTTT. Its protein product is CASSARGGEKLFF.

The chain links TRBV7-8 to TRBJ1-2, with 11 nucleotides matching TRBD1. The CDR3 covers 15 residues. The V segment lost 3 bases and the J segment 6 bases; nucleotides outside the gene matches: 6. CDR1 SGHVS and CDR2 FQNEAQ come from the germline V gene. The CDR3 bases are TGTGCCAGCAGCTTTAGGACAGGGGGCTACGATGGCTACACCTTC. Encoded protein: CASSFRTGGYDGYTF.

Here the CDR3 reads CASSLSGRGYTF. For the CDR3, the DNA is TGTGCCAGCAGTTTATCGGGGAGAGGCTACACCTTC. The rearrangement joins TRBV12-3 or TRBV12-4 to TRBJ1-2; D remains unclear. This CDR3 has 12 residues. V lost 2 bases, J lost 8 bases, and 9 bases lay in between.

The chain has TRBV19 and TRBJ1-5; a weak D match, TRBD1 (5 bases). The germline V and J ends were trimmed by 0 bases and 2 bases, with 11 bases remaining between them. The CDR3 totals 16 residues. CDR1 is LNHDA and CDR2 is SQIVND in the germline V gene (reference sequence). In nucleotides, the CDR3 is TGTGCCAGTAGTATAGATCTATGGGGGGGCAATCAGCCCCAGCATTTT. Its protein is CASSIDLWGGNQPQHF.

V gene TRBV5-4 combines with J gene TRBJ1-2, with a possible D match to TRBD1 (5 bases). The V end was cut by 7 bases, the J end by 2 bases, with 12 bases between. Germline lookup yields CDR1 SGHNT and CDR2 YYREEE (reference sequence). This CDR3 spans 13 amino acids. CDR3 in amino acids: CASGVDSNYGYTF. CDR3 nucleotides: TGTGCCAGCGGTGTAGACAGCAACTATGGCTACACCTTC.

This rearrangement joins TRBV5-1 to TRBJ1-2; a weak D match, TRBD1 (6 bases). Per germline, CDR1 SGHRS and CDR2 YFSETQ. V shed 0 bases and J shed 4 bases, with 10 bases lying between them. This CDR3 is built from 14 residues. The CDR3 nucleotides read TGCGCCAGCAGCTTGGCCGGGGGGGCCTATGGCTACACCTTC. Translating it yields CASSLAGGAYGYTF.

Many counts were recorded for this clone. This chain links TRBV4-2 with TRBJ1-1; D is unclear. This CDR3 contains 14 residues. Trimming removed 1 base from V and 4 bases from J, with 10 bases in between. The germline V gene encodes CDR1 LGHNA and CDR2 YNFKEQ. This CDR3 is CASSQVGVGTEAFF. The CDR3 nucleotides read TGTGCCAGCAGCCAAGTAGGAGTTGGCACTGAAGCTTTCTTT.

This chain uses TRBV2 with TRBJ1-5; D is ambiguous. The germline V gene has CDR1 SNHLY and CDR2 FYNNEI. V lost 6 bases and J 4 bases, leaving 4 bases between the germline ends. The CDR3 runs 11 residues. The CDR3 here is CASRENQPQHF. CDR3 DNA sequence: TGTGCCAGCAGGGAGAATCAGCCCCAGCATTTT. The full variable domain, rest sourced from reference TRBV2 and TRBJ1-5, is EPEVTQTPSHQVTQMGQEVILRCVPISNHLYFYWYRQILGQKVEFLVSFYNNEISEKSEIFDDQFSVERPDGSNFTLKIRSTKLEDSAMYFCASRENQPQHFGDGTRLSIL.

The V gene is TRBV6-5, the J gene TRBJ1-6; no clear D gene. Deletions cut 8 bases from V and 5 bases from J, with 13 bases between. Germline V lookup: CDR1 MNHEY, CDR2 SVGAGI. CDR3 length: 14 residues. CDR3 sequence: CASAETEHNSPLHF. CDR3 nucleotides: TGTGCCAGCGCCGAGACGGAGCATAATTCACCCCTCCACTTT.

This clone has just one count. CDR3 amino acids: CASTPDRRNAYNEQFF. The CDR3 DNA reads TGTGCCAGCACCCCAGACAGACGAAACGCCTACAATGAGCAGTTCTTC. The chain uses TRBV11-2 and TRBJ2-1, with a possible D match to TRBD1 (5 bases). The CDR3 has 16 residues. The germline gives CDR1 SGHAT, CDR2 FQNNGV. Trimming took off 7 bases at V and 2 bases at J, with 18 bases between the two ends.

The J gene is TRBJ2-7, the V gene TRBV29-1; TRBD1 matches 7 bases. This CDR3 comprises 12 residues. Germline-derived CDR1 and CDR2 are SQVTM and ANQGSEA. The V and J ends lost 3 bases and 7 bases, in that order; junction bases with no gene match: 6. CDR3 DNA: TGCAGCGTTGAGGGGGACAGACGGGAGCAGTACTTC. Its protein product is CSVEGDRREQYF.

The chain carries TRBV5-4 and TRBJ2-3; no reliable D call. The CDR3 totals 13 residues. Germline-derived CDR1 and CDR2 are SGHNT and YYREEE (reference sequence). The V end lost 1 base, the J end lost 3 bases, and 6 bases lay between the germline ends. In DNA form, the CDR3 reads TGTGCCAGCAGCTTGACAGAAACAGATACGCAGTATTTT. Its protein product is CASSLTETDTQYF. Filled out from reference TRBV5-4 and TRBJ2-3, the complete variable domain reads ETGVTQSPTHLIKTRGQQVTLRCSSQSGHNTVSWYQQALGQGPQFIFQYYREEENGRGNFPPRFSGLQFPNYSSELNVNALELDDSALYLCASSLTETDTQYFGPGTRLTVL.

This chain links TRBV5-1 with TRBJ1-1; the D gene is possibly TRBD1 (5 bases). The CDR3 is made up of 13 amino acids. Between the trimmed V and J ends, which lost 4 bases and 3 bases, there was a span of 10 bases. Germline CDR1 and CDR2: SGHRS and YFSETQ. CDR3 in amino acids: CASSQGGYTEAFF. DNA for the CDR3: TGCGCCAGCAGCCAGGGAGGGTACACTGAAGCTTTCTTT.

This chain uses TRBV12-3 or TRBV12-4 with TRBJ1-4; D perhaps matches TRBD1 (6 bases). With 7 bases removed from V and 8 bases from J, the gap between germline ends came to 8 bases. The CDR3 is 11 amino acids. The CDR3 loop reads CASTTGEKLFF. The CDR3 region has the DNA TGTGCCAGCACCACAGGGGAAAAACTGTTTTTT.

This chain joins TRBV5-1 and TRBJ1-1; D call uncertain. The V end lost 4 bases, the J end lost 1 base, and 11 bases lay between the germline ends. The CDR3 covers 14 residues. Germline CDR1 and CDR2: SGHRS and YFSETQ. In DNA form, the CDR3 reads TGCGCCAGCAGCCCTACCGTCTCGAACACTGAAGCTTTCTTT. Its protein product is CASSPTVSNTEAFF.

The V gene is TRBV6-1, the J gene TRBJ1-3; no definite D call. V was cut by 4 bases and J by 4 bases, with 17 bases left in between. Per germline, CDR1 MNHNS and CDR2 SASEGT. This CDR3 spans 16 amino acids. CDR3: CASSVVSSHRGNTIYF. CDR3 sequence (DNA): TGTGCCAGCAGTGTAGTGTCCTCCCATAGAGGAAACACCATATATTTT.

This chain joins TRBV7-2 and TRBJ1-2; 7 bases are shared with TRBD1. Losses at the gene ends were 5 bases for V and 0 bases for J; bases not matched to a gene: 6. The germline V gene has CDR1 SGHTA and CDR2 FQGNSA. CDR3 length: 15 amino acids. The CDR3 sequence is CASSPDRAPNYGYTF. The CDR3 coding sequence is TGTGCCAGCAGCCCCGACAGGGCACCTAACTATGGCTACACCTTC. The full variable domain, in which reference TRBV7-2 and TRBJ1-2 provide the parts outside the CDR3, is GAGVSQSPSNKVTEKGKDVELRCDPISGHTALYWYRQSLGQGLEFLIYFQGNSAPDKSGLPSDRFSAERTGGSVSTLTIQRTQQEDSAVYLCASSPDRAPNYGYTFGSGTRLTVV.

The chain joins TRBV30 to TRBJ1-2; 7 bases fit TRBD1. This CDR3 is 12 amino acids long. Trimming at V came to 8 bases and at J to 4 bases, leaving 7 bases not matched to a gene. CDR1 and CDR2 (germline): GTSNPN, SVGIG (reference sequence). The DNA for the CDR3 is TGTGCCCAGGGGGGTGCGGGCTATGGCTACACCTTC. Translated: CAQGGAGYGYTF.

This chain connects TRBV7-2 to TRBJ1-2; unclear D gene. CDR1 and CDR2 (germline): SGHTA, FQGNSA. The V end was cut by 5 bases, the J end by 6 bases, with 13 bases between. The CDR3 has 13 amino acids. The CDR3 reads CASSLGFLHGYTF. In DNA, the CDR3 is TGTGCCAGCAGCCTCGGGTTTCTACATGGCTACACCTTC.

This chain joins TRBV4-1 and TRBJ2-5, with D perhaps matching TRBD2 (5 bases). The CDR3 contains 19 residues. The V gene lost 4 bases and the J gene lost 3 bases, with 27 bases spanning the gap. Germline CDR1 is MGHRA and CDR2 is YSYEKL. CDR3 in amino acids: CASSPGRGLRPNNKETQYF. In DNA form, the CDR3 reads TGCGCCAGCAGCCCCGGACGAGGGCTCCGGCCCAACAATAAAGAGACCCAGTACTTC.

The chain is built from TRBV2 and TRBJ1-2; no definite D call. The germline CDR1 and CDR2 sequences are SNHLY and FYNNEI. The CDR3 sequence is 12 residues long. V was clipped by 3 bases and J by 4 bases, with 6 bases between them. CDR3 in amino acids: CASSDIPYGYTF. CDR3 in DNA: TGTGCCAGCAGTGACATTCCCTATGGCTACACCTTC. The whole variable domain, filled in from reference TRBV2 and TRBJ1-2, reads EPEVTQTPSHQVTQMGQEVILRCVPISNHLYFYWYRQILGQKVEFLVSFYNNEISEKSEIFDDQFSVERPDGSNFTLKIRSTKLEDSAMYFCASSDIPYGYTFGSGTRLTVV.

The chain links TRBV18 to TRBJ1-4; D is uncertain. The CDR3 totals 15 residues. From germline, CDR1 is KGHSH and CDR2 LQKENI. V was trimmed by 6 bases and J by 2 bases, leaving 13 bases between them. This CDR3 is CASSPRRGTNEKLFF. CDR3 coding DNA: TGTGCCAGCTCGCCCAGGCGGGGTACTAATGAAAAACTGTTTTTT.

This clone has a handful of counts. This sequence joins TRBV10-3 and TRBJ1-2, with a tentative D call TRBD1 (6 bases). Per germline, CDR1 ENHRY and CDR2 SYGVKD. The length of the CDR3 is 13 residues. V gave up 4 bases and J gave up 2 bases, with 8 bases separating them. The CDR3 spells CAISVQGNYGYTF. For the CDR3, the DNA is TGTGCCATCAGTGTTCAGGGGAACTATGGCTACACCTTC.

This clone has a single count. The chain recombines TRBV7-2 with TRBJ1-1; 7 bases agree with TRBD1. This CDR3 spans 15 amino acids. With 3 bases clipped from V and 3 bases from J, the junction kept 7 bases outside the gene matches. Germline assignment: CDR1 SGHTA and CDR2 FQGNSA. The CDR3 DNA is TGTGCCAGCAGCTTGGAACAGGGGTGGGACACTGAAGCTTTCTTT. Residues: CASSLEQGWDTEAFF. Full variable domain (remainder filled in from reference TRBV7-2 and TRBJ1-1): GAGVSQSPSNKVTEKGKDVELRCDPISGHTALYWYRQSLGQGLEFLIYFQGNSAPDKSGLPSDRFSAERTGGSVSTLTIQRTQQEDSAVYLCASSLEQGWDTEAFFGQGTRLTVV.

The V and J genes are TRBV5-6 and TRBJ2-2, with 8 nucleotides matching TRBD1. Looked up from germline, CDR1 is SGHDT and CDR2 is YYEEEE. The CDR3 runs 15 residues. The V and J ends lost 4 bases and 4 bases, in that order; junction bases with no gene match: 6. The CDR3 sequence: CASSIGQGVTGELFF. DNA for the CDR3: TGTGCCAGCAGCATCGGACAGGGAGTCACCGGGGAGCTGTTTTTT.